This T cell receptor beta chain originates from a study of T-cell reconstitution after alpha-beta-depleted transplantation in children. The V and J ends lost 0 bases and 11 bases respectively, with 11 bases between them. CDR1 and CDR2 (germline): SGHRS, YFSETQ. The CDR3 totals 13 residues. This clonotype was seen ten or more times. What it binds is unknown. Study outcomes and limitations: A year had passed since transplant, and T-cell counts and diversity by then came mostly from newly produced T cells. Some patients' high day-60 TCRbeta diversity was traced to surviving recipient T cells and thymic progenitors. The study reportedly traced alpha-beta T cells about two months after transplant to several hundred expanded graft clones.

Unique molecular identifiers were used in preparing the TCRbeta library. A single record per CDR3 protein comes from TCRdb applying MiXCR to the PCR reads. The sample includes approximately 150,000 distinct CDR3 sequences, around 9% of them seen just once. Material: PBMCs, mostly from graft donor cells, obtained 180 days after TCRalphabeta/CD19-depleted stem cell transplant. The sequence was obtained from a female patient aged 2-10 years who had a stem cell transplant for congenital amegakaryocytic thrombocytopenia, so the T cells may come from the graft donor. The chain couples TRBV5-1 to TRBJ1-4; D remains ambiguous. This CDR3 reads CASSLERLGKLFF. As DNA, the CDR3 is TGCGCCAGCAGCTTGGAGCGGCTCGGGAAACTGTTTTTT.